This is a list of T cell receptor beta chains from one sample in a study of PD-L1 blockade in urothelial cancer. Using immunoSEQ multiplex PCR, the repertoire was profiled, and TCRdb retains in-frame clones only, with some absent. The sample consists of about 120,000 clones, around 89% of them appearing once. Here the sequenced sample was PBMCs, taken around atezolizumab (anti-PD-L1) treatment. These receptors came from a man between 60 and 75 years old with urothelial cancer. CDR3s include the opening cysteine and the closing phenylalanine or tryptophan. A D gene is named only where the DNA matches it firmly. Some rows have no size entry. The others give once, few or many, or a class for an expanded clone.

j_gene: TRBJ1-1
abundance: -
d_gene: TRBD1
v_gene: TRBV6-5
CDR3nt: TGTGCCAGCAGTTGGGGACAGATGAACACTGAAGCTTTCTTT
CDR3aa: CASSWGQMNTEAFF

j_gene: TRBJ2-1
abundance: -
d_gene: TRBD1
v_gene: TRBV12-5
CDR3nt: TGTGCTAGTGGATCCGGGCAAACAGGGGGCTACAATGAGCAGTTCTTC
CDR3aa: CASGSGQTGGYNEQFF

j_gene: TRBJ1-2
abundance: -
d_gene: TRBD1
v_gene: TRBV4-2
CDR3nt: TGTGCCAGCAGCCAAGGGAAGGACAGGGGGGGAGGTGGCTACACCTTC
CDR3aa: CASSQGKDRGGGGYTF

j_gene: TRBJ2-3
abundance: -
d_gene: TRBD2
v_gene: TRBV9
CDR3nt: TGTGCCAGCAGCGTAGCCCCCCTAGCGGGGGGGATGGATACGCAGTATTTT
CDR3aa: CASSVAPLAGGMDTQYF

j_gene: TRBJ2-5
abundance: -
d_gene: -
v_gene: TRBV2
CDR3nt: TGTGCCAGCAGTGAAACAGCCTCTCAAGAGACCCAGTACTTC
CDR3aa: CASSETASQETQYF

j_gene: TRBJ1-1
abundance: -
d_gene: -
v_gene: TRBV10-3
CDR3nt: TGTGCCATCAGTGAACAGGGAAAAGCTTTCTTT
CDR3aa: CAISEQGKAFF

j_gene: TRBJ2-4
abundance: few
d_gene: TRBD2
v_gene: TRBV5-4
CDR3nt: TGTGCCAGCAGCTTGCCTAGCGGGAACATTCAGTACTTC
CDR3aa: CASSLPSGNIQYF

j_gene: TRBJ2-2
abundance: -
d_gene: TRBD1
v_gene: TRBV2
CDR3nt: TGTGCCAGCAGTGTAGGTCAGACAGGGGCCCCCGGGGAGCTGTTTTTT
CDR3aa: CASSVGQTGAPGELFF

j_gene: TRBJ1-5
abundance: -
d_gene: -
v_gene: TRBV19
CDR3nt: TGTGCCAGTAGTTCACAGGGCCCGAGTCCTAATCAGCCCCAGCATTTT
CDR3aa: CASSSQGPSPNQPQHF

j_gene: TRBJ1-5
abundance: -
d_gene: -
v_gene: TRBV5-6
CDR3nt: TGTGCCAGCAGCTTGAGGGGGAGCAATCAGCCCCAGCATTTT
CDR3aa: CASSLRGSNQPQHF

j_gene: TRBJ1-2
abundance: -
d_gene: -
v_gene: TRBV13
CDR3nt: TGTGCCAGCAGCATTACCACAGGGAGCGCTGGAATTAACTATGGCTACACCTTC
CDR3aa: CASSITTGSAGINYGYTF

j_gene: TRBJ2-1
abundance: -
d_gene: -
v_gene: TRBV19
CDR3nt: TGTGCCAGTAGTCCTCGACTAGTAGATGAGCAGTTCTTC
CDR3aa: CASSPRLVDEQFF

j_gene: TRBJ2-1
abundance: -
d_gene: TRBD2
v_gene: TRBV4-2
CDR3nt: TGTGCCAGCAGCCAAGGTGGAGCGGGGGTGTACAATGAGCAGTTCTTC
CDR3aa: CASSQGGAGVYNEQFF

j_gene: TRBJ1-1
abundance: -
d_gene: TRBD1
v_gene: TRBV2
CDR3nt: TGTGCCAGCAGACCCGGGACAGGGGTTGAAGCTTTCTTT
CDR3aa: CASRPGTGVEAFF

j_gene: TRBJ2-1
abundance: -
d_gene: TRBD2
v_gene: TRBV7-2
CDR3nt: TGTGCCAGCAGGGTACTAGCGAGCTCCTACAATGAGCAGTTCTTC
CDR3aa: CASRVLASSYNEQFF

j_gene: TRBJ2-3
abundance: -
d_gene: TRBD2
v_gene: TRBV7-2
CDR3nt: TGTGCCAGCAGCCCGCGGACTAGCGGGGCCACAGATACGCAGTATTTT
CDR3aa: CASSPRTSGATDTQYF

j_gene: TRBJ2-1
abundance: -
d_gene: -
v_gene: TRBV7-3
CDR3nt: TGTGCCAGCAGCTCCACAGGCGGTACCAATGAGCAGTTCTTC
CDR3aa: CASSSTGGTNEQFF

j_gene: TRBJ2-3
abundance: -
d_gene: TRBD2
v_gene: TRBV5-4
CDR3nt: TGTGCCAGCAGCTTATTACTAGCGGGGAGTACAGATACGCAGTATTTT
CDR3aa: CASSLLLAGSTDTQYF

j_gene: TRBJ2-5
abundance: -
d_gene: TRBD2
v_gene: TRBV5-4
CDR3nt: TGTGCCAGCAGCTTGGGGGCGGGGGGAGAAGAGACCCAGTACTTC
CDR3aa: CASSLGAGGEETQYF

j_gene: TRBJ1-2
abundance: few
d_gene: -
v_gene: TRBV19
CDR3nt: TGTGCCAGTAATCGAGCCGGGACTAAACCCGCTTATGGCTACACCTTC
CDR3aa: CASNRAGTKPAYGYTF

j_gene: TRBJ1-5
abundance: once
d_gene: -
v_gene: TRBV27
CDR3nt: TGTGCCAGCAGTTTATCGATGGGGCTCAGCAATCAGCCCCAGCATTTT
CDR3aa: CASSLSMGLSNQPQHF

j_gene: TRBJ2-3
abundance: -
d_gene: TRBD2
v_gene: TRBV5-1
CDR3nt: TGCGCCAGCAGCTTGGGTCTAGCGGGGCTGACAGATACGCAGTATTTT
CDR3aa: CASSLGLAGLTDTQYF

j_gene: TRBJ1-2
abundance: -
d_gene: -
v_gene: TRBV28
CDR3nt: TGTGCCAGCACCTTAGACAGCCCAGGAGGCTACACCTTC
CDR3aa: CASTLDSPGGYTF

j_gene: TRBJ1-2
abundance: once
d_gene: -
v_gene: TRBV9
CDR3nt: TGTGCCAGCAGCGTAGGAAGCCCCTCAGGGGATGGCTACACCTTC
CDR3aa: CASSVGSPSGDGYTF

j_gene: TRBJ2-3
abundance: once
d_gene: -
v_gene: TRBV7-3
CDR3nt: TGTGCCAGCAGCCTAGGGGGCACAGATACGCAGTATTTT
CDR3aa: CASSLGGTDTQYF

j_gene: TRBJ2-7
abundance: -
d_gene: TRBD1
v_gene: TRBV4-1
CDR3nt: TGCGCCAGCAGCCAAGATGACAGGGTAGGTGAGCAGTACTTC
CDR3aa: CASSQDDRVGEQYF

j_gene: TRBJ1-5
abundance: -
d_gene: -
v_gene: TRBV11-3
CDR3nt: TGTGCCAGCAGCTTAAACAGTAGAAGCAATCAGCCCCAGCATTTT
CDR3aa: CASSLNSRSNQPQHF

j_gene: TRBJ1-1
abundance: -
d_gene: TRBD1
v_gene: TRBV4-3
CDR3nt: TGCGCCAGCAGCCATTCTCAGGGGGCGCGGACTGAAGCTTTCTTT
CDR3aa: CASSHSQGARTEAFF

j_gene: TRBJ1-2
abundance: once
d_gene: TRBD1
v_gene: TRBV29-1
CDR3nt: TGCAGCGGTGGGACAGGGAACGAGGGCTACACCTTC
CDR3aa: CSGGTGNEGYTF

j_gene: TRBJ2-1
abundance: -
d_gene: -
v_gene: TRBV7-9
CDR3nt: TGTGCCAGCAGCTTAAGTAAGGGGGAAAAAAATGAGCAGTTCTTC
CDR3aa: CASSLSKGEKNEQFF

j_gene: TRBJ2-2
abundance: few
d_gene: -
v_gene: TRBV21-1
CDR3nt: TGTGCCAGCAGCTACCAACCGGGACTAGGTCACACCGGGGAGCTGTTTTTT
CDR3aa: CASSYQPGLGHTGELFF

j_gene: TRBJ2-7
abundance: once
d_gene: TRBD1
v_gene: TRBV5-6
CDR3nt: TGTGCCAGCAGCTACCGGGACAGGGTCACCTACGAGCAGTACTTC
CDR3aa: CASSYRDRVTYEQYF

j_gene: TRBJ2-7
abundance: -
d_gene: -
v_gene: TRBV18
CDR3nt: TGTGCCAGCTCAGTGGGACTTGAGGGCTACGAGCAGTACTTC
CDR3aa: CASSVGLEGYEQYF

j_gene: TRBJ2-1
abundance: once
d_gene: -
v_gene: TRBV4-1
CDR3nt: TGCGCCAGCAGCCAAGTTACCCGGTTGAGGATGAATGAGCAGTTCTTC
CDR3aa: CASSQVTRLRMNEQFF

j_gene: TRBJ2-7
abundance: once
d_gene: -
v_gene: TRBV7-3
CDR3nt: TGTGCCAGCAGTGGCGGTCTGGAGCAGTACTTC
CDR3aa: CASSGGLEQYF

j_gene: TRBJ1-1
abundance: -
d_gene: -
v_gene: TRBV28
CDR3nt: TGTGCCAGCGTCCCAAATGTGAACACTGAAGCTTTCTTT
CDR3aa: CASVPNVNTEAFF

j_gene: TRBJ1-1
abundance: -
d_gene: -
v_gene: TRBV12-5
CDR3nt: TGTGCTAGTGGCCCACCTGATTTGGGCCGCACTGAAGCTTTCTTT
CDR3aa: CASGPPDLGRTEAFF

j_gene: TRBJ1-4
abundance: -
d_gene: -
v_gene: TRBV5-1
CDR3nt: TGCGCCAGCAGCTTTGATGCTGAGGGAGAAAAACTGTTTTTT
CDR3aa: CASSFDAEGEKLFF

j_gene: TRBJ2-5
abundance: few
d_gene: TRBD1
v_gene: TRBV11-1
CDR3nt: TGTGCCAGCAGCTTTGTGACAGGGGGAGAGACCCAGTACTTC
CDR3aa: CASSFVTGGETQYF

j_gene: TRBJ2-3
abundance: -
d_gene: -
v_gene: TRBV18
CDR3nt: TGTGCCAGCTACCTCGGGGGGCAGGTCACAGATACGCAGTATTTT
CDR3aa: CASYLGGQVTDTQYF

j_gene: TRBJ2-3
abundance: -
d_gene: -
v_gene: TRBV13
CDR3nt: TGTGCCAGCAGCTTGCAGACAGATACGCAGTATTTT
CDR3aa: CASSLQTDTQYF

j_gene: TRBJ2-1
abundance: -
d_gene: -
v_gene: TRBV7-6
CDR3nt: TGTGCCAGCAGCCCGGGACTGAATGAGCAGTTCTTC
CDR3aa: CASSPGLNEQFF

j_gene: TRBJ2-1
abundance: once
d_gene: TRBD1
v_gene: TRBV9
CDR3nt: TGTGCCAGCAGCGTTCTGACAGGGGAGGATGAGCAGTTCTTC
CDR3aa: CASSVLTGEDEQFF

j_gene: TRBJ2-7
abundance: -
d_gene: -
v_gene: TRBV11-2
CDR3nt: TGTGCCAGCAGCTTAGAAGGGGGGGCACCCTACGAGCAGTACTTC
CDR3aa: CASSLEGGAPYEQYF

j_gene: TRBJ2-5
abundance: -
d_gene: TRBD1
v_gene: TRBV5-6
CDR3nt: TGTGCCAGCAGATGGACAGGGGGGCAAGAGACCCAGTACTTC
CDR3aa: CASRWTGGQETQYF

j_gene: TRBJ2-7
abundance: -
d_gene: -
v_gene: TRBV5-1
CDR3nt: TGCGCCAGCAGCTTGGTCGCAGGCTCCTACGAGCAGTACTTC
CDR3aa: CASSLVAGSYEQYF